Listed below are T cell receptor beta chains from one sample, sequenced in a study of cytomegalovirus exposure and HLA in healthy donors. The protocol was immunoSEQ multiplex PCR, while the TCRdb copy is restricted to in-frame clones and leaves out a portion. This sample yields a few hundred thousand clones, of which approximately 80% are seen a single time; around an eighth belongs to the top ten. The material sequenced was PBMCs. These receptor sequences come from a woman aged 25 to 45 in good health and CMV-seropositive. The CDR3 runs from the conserved cysteine through the conserved F or W. The order of the fields is V gene, J gene, D gene, clone size, CDR3 protein, CDR3 DNA. The D gene is left open where the match is weak. Clone sizes are given selectively: once, few, many, or a class where the clone is expanded.

v_gene: TRBV27
j_gene: TRBJ2-1
d_gene: NA
abundance: NA
CDR3aa: CASSLSASYNEQFF
CDR3nt: TGTGCCAGCAGTTTGTCGGCTTCCTACAATGAGCAGTTCTTC

v_gene: TRBV27
j_gene: TRBJ2-1
d_gene: NA
abundance: NA
CDR3aa: CASSPGPGETEWGNEQFF
CDR3nt: TGTGCCAGCAGCCCTGGACCGGGGGAGACAGAGTGGGGGAATGAGCAGTTCTTC

v_gene: TRBV11-3
j_gene: TRBJ2-7
d_gene: TRBD2
abundance: NA
CDR3aa: CASSLLSSGITEQYF
CDR3nt: TGTGCCAGCAGCTTATTGTCTAGCGGGATAACGGAGCAGTACTTC

v_gene: TRBV5-1
j_gene: TRBJ1-1
d_gene: TRBD1
abundance: NA
CDR3aa: CASSWDRVDAEAFF
CDR3nt: TGCGCCAGCAGCTGGGACAGGGTAGATGCTGAAGCTTTCTTT

v_gene: TRBV6-5
j_gene: TRBJ1-5
d_gene: NA
abundance: NA
CDR3aa: CASSYSGSNQPQHF
CDR3nt: TGTGCCAGCAGTTATTCGGGTAGCAATCAGCCCCAGCATTTT

v_gene: TRBV6-5
j_gene: TRBJ1-2
d_gene: NA
abundance: many
CDR3aa: CASSYSGSVYKFFF
CDR3nt: TGTGCCAGCAGTTACTCTGGCAGCGTGTACAAGTTCTTCTTC

v_gene: TRBV29-1
j_gene: TRBJ2-6
d_gene: NA
abundance: once
CDR3aa: CSVESGTSGANVLTF
CDR3nt: TGCAGCGTTGAAAGCGGAACCTCTGGGGCCAACGTCCTGACTTTC

v_gene: TRBV5-6
j_gene: TRBJ2-5
d_gene: TRBD2
abundance: NA
CDR3aa: CASSLDGRPQETQYF
CDR3nt: TGTGCCAGCAGCTTGGACGGGAGGCCGCAAGAGACCCAGTACTTC

v_gene: TRBV27
j_gene: TRBJ2-1
d_gene: NA
abundance: few
CDR3aa: CASSLMAPYNEQFF
CDR3nt: TGTGCCAGTTCCCTTATGGCACCCTACAATGAGCAGTTCTTC

v_gene: TRBV7-2
j_gene: TRBJ2-7
d_gene: TRBD2
abundance: NA
CDR3aa: CASSRLAGVIYEQYF
CDR3nt: TGTGCCAGCAGCCGACTAGCGGGAGTTATATACGAGCAGTACTTC

v_gene: TRBV15
j_gene: TRBJ1-5
d_gene: TRBD1
abundance: NA
CDR3aa: CATSRGEGAGNQPQHF
CDR3nt: TGTGCCACCAGCAGAGGGGAGGGGGCAGGCAATCAGCCCCAGCATTTT

v_gene: TRBV6-5
j_gene: TRBJ1-2
d_gene: NA
abundance: NA
CDR3aa: CASSYRAQGGGYTF
CDR3nt: TGTGCCAGCAGCTATCGAGCACAGGGTGGCGGCTACACCTTC

v_gene: TRBV4-1
j_gene: TRBJ1-1
d_gene: TRBD1
abundance: NA
CDR3aa: CASSPGQGLSAEAFF
CDR3nt: TGCGCCAGCAGCCCAGGACAGGGACTTTCCGCTGAAGCTTTCTTT

v_gene: TRBV5-4
j_gene: TRBJ2-5
d_gene: TRBD2
abundance: NA
CDR3aa: CASSLGPPPLAGGVGETQYF
CDR3nt: TGTGCCAGCAGCTTGGGGCCGCCGCCACTAGCGGGAGGGGTGGGGGAGACCCAGTACTTC

v_gene: TRBV15
j_gene: TRBJ2-5
d_gene: NA
abundance: NA
CDR3aa: CATSRAGAGETQYF
CDR3nt: TGTGCCACCAGCAGAGCGGGGGCGGGAGAGACCCAGTACTTC

v_gene: TRBV11-1
j_gene: TRBJ2-7
d_gene: NA
abundance: few
CDR3aa: CASSFRRESYEQYF
CDR3nt: TGTGCCAGCAGCTTCCGCCGGGAATCCTACGAGCAGTACTTC

v_gene: TRBV5-1
j_gene: TRBJ2-7
d_gene: NA
abundance: NA
CDR3aa: CASRGLPGGYEQYF
CDR3nt: TGCGCCAGCAGGGGCCTCCCCGGAGGATACGAGCAGTACTTC

v_gene: TRBV30
j_gene: TRBJ2-7
d_gene: NA
abundance: NA
CDR3aa: CAWSVRSQGHEQYF
CDR3nt: TGTGCCTGGAGTGTACGGTCACAGGGACACGAGCAGTACTTC

v_gene: TRBV7-3
j_gene: TRBJ2-7
d_gene: TRBD1
abundance: NA
CDR3aa: CASSLSTGSSYEQYF
CDR3nt: TGTGCCAGCAGCTTATCGACAGGGAGCTCCTACGAGCAGTACTTC

v_gene: TRBV30
j_gene: TRBJ2-1
d_gene: TRBD1
abundance: NA
CDR3aa: CAWRPGQGRNEQFF
CDR3nt: TGTGCCTGGAGACCGGGACAGGGACGCAATGAGCAGTTCTTC

v_gene: TRBV28
j_gene: TRBJ2-7
d_gene: NA
abundance: NA
CDR3aa: CASRSSWDFYEQYF
CDR3nt: TGTGCCAGCAGGTCCTCCTGGGACTTCTACGAGCAGTACTTC

v_gene: TRBV27
j_gene: TRBJ2-1
d_gene: NA
abundance: NA
CDR3aa: CASSLLKRGPKKAYNEQFF
CDR3nt: TGTGCCAGCAGTTTATTGAAACGCGGCCCGAAGAAGGCCTACAATGAGCAGTTCTTC

v_gene: TRBV25-1
j_gene: TRBJ2-5
d_gene: TRBD2
abundance: NA
CDR3aa: CASSDGLLAGVQETQYF
CDR3nt: TGTGCCAGCAGTGATGGTTTACTAGCGGGAGTCCAAGAGACCCAGTACTTC

v_gene: TRBV5-1
j_gene: TRBJ2-5
d_gene: NA
abundance: NA
CDR3aa: CATKDEGGAETQYF
CDR3nt: TGCGCCACGAAGGACGAAGGGGGGGCTGAGACCCAGTACTTC

v_gene: TRBV29-1
j_gene: TRBJ1-1
d_gene: NA
abundance: NA
CDR3aa: CSADLGDLNTEAFF
CDR3nt: TGCAGCGCAGACTTAGGGGATTTGAACACTGAAGCTTTCTTT

v_gene: TRBV27
j_gene: TRBJ1-1
d_gene: NA
abundance: once
CDR3aa: CASSGGNTEAFF
CDR3nt: TGTGCCAGCAGCGGGGGGAACACTGAAGCTTTCTTT

v_gene: TRBV27
j_gene: TRBJ1-1
d_gene: TRBD1
abundance: NA
CDR3aa: CASSPNRGLNTEAFF
CDR3nt: TGTGCCAGCAGTCCGAACAGGGGACTGAACACTGAAGCTTTCTTT

v_gene: TRBV11-2
j_gene: TRBJ1-2
d_gene: NA
abundance: few
CDR3aa: CASSPNYGYTF
CDR3nt: TGTGCCAGCAGCCCTAACTATGGCTACACCTTC

v_gene: TRBV7-9
j_gene: TRBJ1-2
d_gene: NA
abundance: NA
CDR3aa: CASSPDGGYTF
CDR3nt: TGTGCCAGCAGCCCGGATGGTGGCTACACCTTC

v_gene: TRBV11-2
j_gene: TRBJ1-5
d_gene: NA
abundance: few
CDR3aa: CASSLTPSNQPQHF
CDR3nt: TGTGCCAGCAGCCTCACCCCTAGCAATCAGCCCCAGCATTTT

v_gene: TRBV6-5
j_gene: TRBJ1-2
d_gene: TRBD1
abundance: NA
CDR3aa: CASSPGTGTNYGYTF
CDR3nt: TGTGCCAGCAGCCCCGGGACAGGGACTAACTATGGCTACACCTTC

v_gene: TRBV2
j_gene: TRBJ2-1
d_gene: NA
abundance: once
CDR3aa: CASSDLREQFF
CDR3nt: TGTGCCAGCAGTGACTTAAGGGAGCAGTTCTTC

v_gene: TRBV6-5
j_gene: TRBJ1-1
d_gene: NA
abundance: NA
CDR3aa: CASSYSVNTEAFF
CDR3nt: TGTGCCAGCAGTTACTCAGTGAACACTGAAGCTTTCTTT

v_gene: TRBV7-6
j_gene: TRBJ2-1
d_gene: TRBD1
abundance: NA
CDR3aa: CASSDRTGGTEQFF
CDR3nt: TGTGCCAGCAGCGATAGGACAGGGGGCACTGAGCAGTTCTTC

v_gene: TRBV27
j_gene: TRBJ1-2
d_gene: NA
abundance: NA
CDR3aa: CASSPRTRYYGYTF
CDR3nt: TGTGCCAGCAGCCCCCGGACTCGATACTATGGCTACACCTTC